The 11 T cell receptor beta chains presented below share a single source sample, sequenced in a study of OX40 agonist ivuxolimab in advanced cancers. Library prep was done by the immunoSEQ multiplex PCR assay. The table was pulled from immuneACCESS by TCRdb, which kept in-frame rearrangements only. Such tables lose some clones; where checked, under half of the loss comes from unresolved V genes, and the rest has no known cause. The table for this sample lists 35,000 to 40,000 clones; about three quarters of them were counted only once. Around 13% of the sample comes from the top ten. The sequenced sample was CD4+ or CD8+ T cells sorted from blood, obtained in a trial of the OX40 agonist ivuxolimab. These receptors were taken from an adult with an advanced solid tumor such as melanoma, head and neck, liver or kidney cancer.

This chain links TRBV18 with TRBJ2-7, with D tentatively TRBD1 (6 bases). This CDR3 comprises 13 residues. With 2 bases removed from V and 5 bases from J, the gap between germline ends came to 10 bases. From germline, CDR1 is KGHSH and CDR2 LQKENI. CDR3 in amino acids: CASSPTGIDEQYF. In DNA form, the CDR3 reads TGTGCCAGCTCACCAACAGGGATCGACGAGCAGTACTTC.

In this sample, this clone turned up a few times. The V call is TRBV30, the J call TRBJ1-1; 8 nucleotides match TRBD1. The ends lost 4 bases at V and 4 bases at J; junction bases unmatched: 8. CDR1 and CDR2 from the germline V gene are GTSNPN and SVGIG (reference sequence). The CDR3 totals 14 residues. The DNA for the CDR3 is TGTGCCTGGACCAGACAGGGGTCGGGCACTGAAGCTTTCTTT. Amino acid sequence: CAWTRQGSGTEAFF.

The chain joins TRBV29-1 to TRBJ2-1; D gene ambiguous. The CDR3 loop spans 13 amino acids. Trimming removed 8 bases from V and 4 bases from J, with 15 bases in between. Germline V CDR1 and CDR2: SQVTM, ANQGSEA. For the CDR3, the DNA is TGCAGCATCCATACGGGCAGATACAATGAGCAGTTCTTC. Amino acid sequence: CSIHTGRYNEQFF.

The genes are TRBV6-5 and TRBJ2-1; 8 bases fit TRBD2. J was trimmed by 4 bases and V by 10 bases; bases with no gene match: 12. Germline V CDR1 and CDR2: MNHEY, SVGAGI. The CDR3 runs 15 residues. The CDR3 region is CATKSAGGDYNEQFF. The CDR3 DNA follows: TGTGCCACCAAATCGGCGGGAGGTGATTACAATGAGCAGTTCTTC.

The rearrangement links TRBV19 to TRBJ2-3, with 7 bases fitting TRBD2. The germline V gene has CDR1 LNHDA and CDR2 SQIVND (reference sequence). Trimming took 1 base from V and 6 from J; bases not matched to a gene: 4. The CDR3 loop spans 14 amino acids. CDR3 loop: CASSIGGRADTQYF. CDR3 coding DNA: TGTGCCAGTAGTATAGGGGGGAGGGCCGATACGCAGTATTTT.

This chain links TRBV5-4 with TRBJ2-3, with 8 bases fitting TRBD2. The CDR3 is 16 residues long. V lost 5 bases and J lost 4; bases outside the gene matches: 12. Per the germline V gene, CDR1 is SGHNT and CDR2 is YYREEE (reference sequence). This CDR3 is CASRDERLAGSDTQYF. CDR3 in DNA: TGTGCCAGCAGGGACGAGCGGCTAGCGGGTTCAGATACGCAGTATTTT.

This clone was counted once. V gene TRBV6-1 combines with J gene TRBJ1-4; a weak D match, TRBD1 (5 bases). V shed 6 bases and J shed 8 bases, with 19 bases lying between them. The CDR3 has 15 amino acids. Germline CDR1 reads MNHNS; CDR2 reads SASEGT. The CDR3 region has the DNA TGTGCCAGCAGGGAATCAGGGTCAATAGGCGAAAAACTGTTTTTT. Translation gives CASRESGSIGEKLFF.

The table lists this clone with a few counts. The genes are TRBV18 and TRBJ2-7; TRBD1 might be the D (6 bases). Trimming shortened V by 4 bases and J by 4 bases, and 20 bases separated the two germline ends. CDR1 is KGHSH and CDR2 is LQKENI in the germline V gene. This CDR3 contains 16 residues. Here the CDR3 DNA reads TGTGCCAGCTCACAAGGGGCGCAGGGGTTTGTGTACGAGCAGTACTTC. Its protein product is CASSQGAQGFVYEQYF.

This clone was seen a handful of times. This sequence joins TRBV15 and TRBJ1-3; TRBD1 matches at 8 bases. The CDR3 has 15 residues. Germline CDR1 and CDR2: LNHNV and YYDKDF (reference sequence). Germline trimming cut 1 base from V and 4 bases from J; bases unmatched to any gene: 3. The CDR3 loop reads CATSRATGGGNTIYF. In nucleotides, the CDR3 is TGTGCCACCAGCAGAGCTACAGGGGGAGGAAACACCATATATTTT. Combining the CDR3 with reference TRBV15 and TRBJ1-3 gives the whole variable domain DAMVIQNPRYQVTQFGKPVTLSCSQTLNHNVMYWYQQKSSQAPKLLFHYYDKDFNNEADTPDNFQSRRPNTSFCFLDIRSPGLGDTAMYLCATSRATGGGNTIYFGEGSWLTVV.

This clone was counted between two and nine times. The chain links TRBV2 to TRBJ1-5; D gene unclear. The CDR3 totals 14 residues. Germline CDR1 reads SNHLY; CDR2 reads FYNNEI. V gave up 6 bases and J gave up 1 base, with 10 bases separating them. CDR3 in DNA: TGTGCCAGCAGGGCAGAAGGCAGCAATCAGCCCCAGCATTTT. Translating gives CASRAEGSNQPQHF.

This clone occurred once. This sequence joins TRBV28 and TRBJ2-1; 13 bases map to TRBD2. CDR1 is MDHEN, CDR2 SYDVKM, per germline. The CDR3 covers 16 residues. With V trimmed by 8 bases and J by 4 bases, 8 bases remained unmatched. DNA for the CDR3: TGTGCCAGCGGAACTAGCGGGAGGGCAGGGTACAATGAGCAGTTCTTC. It is translated as CASGTSGRAGYNEQFF.